Shown below are 20 T cell receptor beta chains from a single sample sequenced in a study of T-cell reconstitution after alpha-beta-depleted transplantation in children. Unique molecular identifiers featured in how the TCRbeta library was prepared. Using its own MiXCR run on the PCR reads, TCRdb lists one record per CDR3 protein. The sample yields a few hundred thousand distinct CDR3 sequences, roughly a tenth seen once. This specimen was PBMCs, taken before TCRalphabeta/CD19-depleted stem cell transplant. Receptors originate from a boy under two years old with acute myeloid leukemia, due to receive a stem cell transplant.

The rearrangement joins TRBV20-1 to TRBJ2-7; 7 nucleotides align to TRBD1. Per the germline V gene, CDR1 is DFQATT and CDR2 is SNEGSKA (reference sequence). The CDR3 loop spans 15 amino acids. J gave up 2 bases and V 0 bases, and 7 bases lay outside the gene matches. The CDR3 reads CSARDSRDRTYEQYF. CDR3 nucleotides: TGCAGTGCTAGAGATTCCCGGGACAGAACCTACGAGCAGTACTTC.

The CDR3 region is CASSLEPIAGGNTGELFF. In nucleotides, the CDR3 is TGTGCCAGCAGCTTGGAGCCGATAGCGGGGGGGAACACCGGGGAGCTGTTTTTT. The genes are TRBV5-5 and TRBJ2-2, with 10 bases lining up with TRBD2. There are 18 residues in the CDR3. The germline V gene has CDR1 SGHKS and CDR2 YYEKEE (reference sequence). The V gene end was trimmed by 0 bases and the J gene end by 1 base; junction bases not matched to a gene: 6.

Ten or more counts support this clonotype. The rearrangement joins TRBV10-3 to TRBJ2-3, with a tentative D call TRBD2 (5 bases). The CDR3 is made up of 14 amino acids. V lost 3 bases to trimming and J lost 6 bases, with 13 bases between them. CDR1 and CDR2 from the germline V gene are ENHRY and SYGVKD. The CDR3 nucleotides are TGTGCCATCAGTGATTCGAGACTACCGGATACGCAGTATTTT. Translation: CAISDSRLPDTQYF.

The chain uses TRBV7-2 and TRBJ1-6; the D is unclear. The CDR3 covers 15 residues. Germline V gene data show CDR1 as SGHTA and CDR2 as FQGNSA. V lost 5 bases to trimming and J lost 7 bases, with 15 bases between them. The CDR3 region is CASSPLAGRNSPLHF. DNA of the CDR3: TGTGCCAGCAGCCCCTTGGCGGGCCGCAATTCACCCCTCCACTTT.

This clonotype was observed many times. CDR3 sequence: CASSYSQTPGQILNSPLHF. The CDR3 nucleotides are TGTGCCAGCAGTTACTCGCAGACCCCGGGACAGATCCTTAATTCACCCCTCCACTTT. The chain employs TRBV6-5 and TRBJ1-6; 7 nucleotides align to TRBD1. Germline V gives CDR1 MNHEY, CDR2 SVGAGI. The V and J ends lost 0 bases and 6 bases, in that order; junction bases with no gene match: 14. The length of the CDR3 is 19 residues.

V is TRBV12-3 or TRBV12-4 and J is TRBJ2-1; D is ambiguous. The CDR3 is made up of 12 amino acids. V lost 5 bases to trimming and J lost 9 bases, with 11 bases between them. CDR3 DNA sequence: TGTGCCAGCAGTCCCCCTTGGGGTGAGCAGTTCTTC. It specifies CASSPPWGEQFF.

Notes on this clonotype: A clone one base away is much larger, so this may be a read error. This chain joins TRBV7-9 and TRBJ2-7, with D perhaps matching TRBD1 (5 bases). V shed 3 bases and J shed 5 bases, with 17 bases lying between them. CDR3 length: 15 residues. In germline, CDR1 is SEHNR, CDR2 FQNEAQ (reference sequence). In nucleotides, the CDR3 is TGTGCCAGCAGCTTGCAGCTAGTGGGGCTAAACGAGCAGTACTTC. Translated, it gives CASSLQLVGLNEQYF. The full variable domain, completed using reference TRBV7-9 and TRBJ2-7, is DTGVSQNPRHKITKRGQNVTFRCDPISEHNRLYWYRQTLGQGPEFLTYFQNEAQLEKSRLLSDRFSAERPKGSFSTLEIQRTEQGDSAMYLCASSLQLVGLNEQYFGPGTRLTVT.

This clonotype came up many times. The V call is TRBV7-2, the J call TRBJ2-3, with 7 bases lining up with TRBD1. Trimming cost V 6 bases and J 2 bases; bases outside gene matches: 5. Germline CDR1 is SGHTA and CDR2 is FQGNSA. This CDR3 is 14 amino acids long. The CDR3 sequence: CASRLTGHTDTQYF. The CDR3 DNA reads TGTGCCAGCAGATTGACAGGGCACACAGATACGCAGTATTTT.

V gene TRBV3-1 combines with J gene TRBJ2-3, with no clear D. CDR1 is LGHDT and CDR2 is YNNKEL in the germline V gene (reference sequence). The V and J ends lost 0 bases and 6 bases respectively, with 16 bases between them. The CDR3 contains 16 residues. For the CDR3, the DNA is TGTGCCAGCAGCCAAGAAATTCGGGTCGAGGTGGATACGCAGTATTTT. It specifies CASSQEIRVEVDTQYF.

This clonotype was observed at least ten times. The rearrangement joins TRBV11-2 to TRBJ2-3, with D unclear. Trimming removed 5 bases from V and 2 bases from J, with 14 bases in between. Germline assignment: CDR1 SGHAT and CDR2 FQNNGV. The CDR3 has 15 amino acids. The CDR3 nucleotides read TGTGCCAGCAGCCCCAGCGTCCCGATCACAGATACGCAGTATTTT. Protein sequence: CASSPSVPITDTQYF.

The chain joins TRBV5-5 to TRBJ1-2; 9 nucleotides align to TRBD1. CDR3 length: 15 residues. The ends lost 4 bases at V and 4 bases at J; junction bases unmatched: 8. The germline gives CDR1 SGHKS, CDR2 YYEKEE (reference sequence). CDR3 DNA: TGTGCCAGCAGCCAGGGACAGGGAGTCACCTATGGCTACACCTTC. It is translated as CASSQGQGVTYGYTF.

This clonotype was seen repeatedly, ten times or more. V is TRBV12-3 or TRBV12-4 and J is TRBJ2-7; the match to TRBD1 covers 7 bases. CDR3 length equals 15 residues. Trimming took 5 bases from V and 2 from J; bases not matched to a gene: 9. The CDR3 loop reads CASSPTGTAAYEQYF. CDR3 nucleotide sequence: TGTGCCAGCAGTCCAACCGGGACAGCAGCCTACGAGCAGTACTTC.

This clonotype was counted between two and nine times. The chain couples TRBV20-1 to TRBJ2-3; 10 bases match TRBD2. The CDR3 loop spans 18 amino acids. The V segment lost 4 bases and the J segment 3 bases; nucleotides outside the gene matches: 16. Per the germline V gene, CDR1 is DFQATT and CDR2 is SNEGSKA (reference sequence). The CDR3 spells CSATDIAGGRTRTDTQYF. Here the CDR3 DNA reads TGCAGTGCTACAGATATAGCGGGGGGCCGTACTAGAACAGATACGCAGTATTTT.

This clonotype occurred a few times. The V gene is TRBV12-3 or TRBV12-4, the J gene TRBJ1-1; weak D call: TRBD1 (5 bases). V lost 2 bases and J lost 9, with 10 bases in between. This CDR3 is built from 12 residues. The CDR3 DNA reads TGTGCCAGCAGTTTACAAAGGGACCAAGCTTTCTTT. Its translation: CASSLQRDQAFF.

As to this clonotype: One end of the junction varies from germline; a read error may be responsible. J is TRBJ2-1 and V is TRBV7-9; 9 nucleotides line up with TRBD2. The CDR3 runs 15 residues. Germline assignment: CDR1 SEHNR and CDR2 FQNEAQ (reference sequence). CDR3 nucleotide sequence: TGTGCCAGCAGCTATGCTCGACTAGCGGACAACGAGCAGTTCTTC. Protein sequence: CASSYARLADNEQFF.

This clonotype was recorded at least ten times. V gene TRBV3-1 combines with J gene TRBJ2-7; D call uncertain. The CDR3 loop spans 16 amino acids. Germline V gene sequence: CDR1 LGHDT, CDR2 YNNKEL (reference sequence). V lost 0 bases and J lost 0, with 12 bases in between. The CDR3 loop is CASSQDATLSSYEQYF. In DNA form, the CDR3 reads TGTGCCAGCAGCCAAGATGCCACTCTCAGCTCCTACGAGCAGTACTTC.

This clonotype was counted many times. The chain links TRBV20-1 to TRBJ2-7; the D is unclear. V was clipped by 1 base and J by 1 base, with 5 bases between them. Germline V CDR1 and CDR2: DFQATT, SNEGSKA (reference sequence). The CDR3 contains 12 residues. The CDR3 sequence: CSARGSSYEQYF. The CDR3 DNA is TGCAGTGCTAGAGGATCATCCTACGAGCAGTACTTC.

This clonotype has a count of ten or more. This chain connects TRBV5-1 to TRBJ1-2, with 7 bases that match TRBD1. The length of the CDR3 is 15 residues. Germline CDR1 is SGHRS and CDR2 is YFSETQ. The trim removed 1 base at V and 2 bases at J, leaving 5 bases unmatched. The CDR3 nucleotides are TGCGCCAGCAGCTTGTTGCGGACAGGCAACTATGGCTACACCTTC. Encoded protein: CASSLLRTGNYGYTF.

This clonotype showed up many times. The V and J genes are TRBV6-5 and TRBJ2-1, with D possibly TRBD1 on 6 matching bases. The ends were cut back, 6 bases at V and 6 bases at J, with 15 bases in the middle. The CDR3 is 14 residues long. Germline V gene lookup returns CDR1 MNHEY and CDR2 SVGAGI. In DNA, the CDR3 is TGTGCCAGCAGCTATCCCGGGACACCCAATGAGCAGTTCTTC. Its translation is CASSYPGTPNEQFF.

This clonotype was observed at least ten times. V usage is TRBV11-3 and J usage is TRBJ2-2, with D perhaps matching TRBD2 (5 bases). The V end was cut by 1 base, the J end by 3 bases, with 6 bases between. Germline CDR1 is SGHNT and CDR2 is YENEEA. The CDR3 length is 14 residues. The CDR3: CASSLGGYTGELFF. CDR3 coding DNA: TGTGCCAGCAGCTTAGGAGGGTACACCGGGGAGCTGTTTTTT.